Below are 28 T cell receptor beta chains sequenced from a single sample in a study of T-cell memory formation after mild COVID-19. One entry per CDR3 protein results from TCRdb running MiXCR on the 5' RACE reads. The sample lists about 410,000 distinct CDR3 sequences; approximately 19% were seen once. What was sequenced was PBMCs or a T cell subset sorted from them (not recorded which). The receptors shown here come from a man aged 18 to 29 who had mild COVID-19 (a few samples of this study predate the infection). Cell type and time point are not known.

This clonotype was found a few times. V is TRBV5-1 and J is TRBJ1-1; 7 nucleotides agree with TRBD1. V shed 2 bases and J 4 bases; nucleotides not matched to a gene: 8. The CDR3 is 15 residues long. CDR1 and CDR2 from the germline V gene are SGHRS and YFSETQ. DNA for the CDR3: TGCGCCAGCAGCTTTCAGGGGGGGCTCGCCACTGAAGCTTTCTTT. Residues: CASSFQGGLATEAFF.

The J gene is TRBJ2-5, the V gene TRBV4-3; D ambiguous. Trimming pared 4 bases from V and 2 bases from J, leaving 14 bases between. The CDR3 runs 15 residues. The V gene's germline CDR1 is LGHNA and CDR2 YSLEER. This chain's CDR3 is CASSLVLGRQETQYF. The CDR3 nucleotides are TGCGCCAGCAGCCTGGTCCTGGGTAGGCAAGAGACCCAGTACTTC.

The sample holds a few counts of this clonotype. The CDR3 DNA sequence: TGTGCCAGCAGCCCCGGCCAGACCGCTGGAAACACCATATATTTT. Protein product: CASSPGQTAGNTIYF. The rearrangement uses TRBV7-9 and TRBJ1-3; D unclear. V was pared by 5 bases and J by 2 bases, with 13 bases between. CDR3 length: 15 amino acids. Germline V gives CDR1 SEHNR, CDR2 FQNEAQ (reference sequence). The variable domain in full, completed from reference TRBV7-9 and TRBJ1-3, reads DTGVSQNPRHKITKRGQNVTFRCDPISEHNRLYWYRQTLGQGPEFLTYFQNEAQLEKSRLLSDRFSAERPKGSFSTLEIQRTEQGDSAMYLCASSPGQTAGNTIYFGEGSWLTVV.

The rearrangement uses TRBV7-2 and TRBJ2-4, with D possibly matching TRBD2 (5 bases). Trimming removed 4 bases at V and 0 bases at J, with 7 bases between. CDR3 length: 14 residues. From germline, CDR1 is SGHTA and CDR2 FQGNSA. The CDR3 sequence is CASSSGSAKNIQYF. CDR3 coding DNA: TGTGCCAGCAGCTCGGGGTCAGCCAAAAACATTCAGTACTTC.

In this sample, this clonotype turned up a few times. This rearrangement joins TRBV6-6 to TRBJ2-2, with a tentative D call TRBD1 (6 bases). The CDR3 has 13 amino acids. Trimming removed 10 bases at V and 6 bases at J, with 15 bases between. Germline V gene sequence: CDR1 MNHNY, CDR2 SVGAGI (reference sequence). The CDR3 protein is CAIYQGRSGELFF. The DNA of the CDR3 is TGTGCCATCTACCAGGGGCGGTCCGGGGAGCTGTTTTTT.

This clonotype was counted a few times. The chain has TRBV20-1 and TRBJ2-1; D call uncertain. This CDR3 contains 13 residues. V was clipped by 5 bases and J by 6 bases, with 14 bases between them. Germline-derived CDR1 and CDR2 are DFQATT and SNEGSKA (reference sequence). The DNA of the CDR3 is TGCAGTGCTCCTCCCTCCAGCGTCAATGAGCAGTTCTTC. Translated: CSAPPSSVNEQFF.

This clonotype has only a few counts. The genes are TRBV7-3 and TRBJ1-2, with 9 positions matching TRBD1. After removal of 5 bases from V and 2 bases from J, the junction contained 12 bases not matched to a gene. Per germline, CDR1 SGHTA and CDR2 FQGTGA. The CDR3 consists of 17 residues. CDR3 bases: TGTGCCAGCAGCCAAAGGGCTGGGGGACAGGGCAACTATGGCTACACCTTC. Residues: CASSQRAGGQGNYGYTF.

The rearrangement links TRBV4-3 to TRBJ2-3; 10 bases line up with TRBD2. CDR1 and CDR2 (germline): LGHNA, YSLEER. Trimming cost V 3 bases and J 8 bases; bases outside gene matches: 11. The CDR3 has 16 amino acids. CDR3 loop: CASSQSISGGLGTQYF. Written as DNA, the CDR3 is TGCGCCAGCAGCCAGTCAATTAGCGGGGGGCTTGGTACGCAGTATTTT.

This chain joins TRBV6-2 or TRBV6-3 and TRBJ1-1; D not certain. V dropped 2 bases and J dropped 1 base, with 8 bases sitting between them. The CDR3 is 14 residues long. Germline CDR1 is MNHEY and CDR2 is SVGEGT. The CDR3 bases are TGTGCCAGCAGTTACACGCAGGCGAACACTGAAGCTTTCTTT. Residues: CASSYTQANTEAFF.

This clonotype was counted only a few times. This chain uses TRBV7-2 with TRBJ2-5; D gene ambiguous. The V end was cut by 4 bases, the J end by 5 bases, with 17 bases between. The CDR3 has 15 amino acids. The germline V gene encodes CDR1 SGHTA and CDR2 FQGNSA. CDR3 bases: TGTGCCAGCAGCTGGGCGACCGCTACCGTGGAGACCCAGTACTTC. Protein sequence: CASSWATATVETQYF. Drawing the rest from reference TRBV7-2 and TRBJ2-5, the complete variable domain is GAGVSQSPSNKVTEKGKDVELRCDPISGHTALYWYRQSLGQGLEFLIYFQGNSAPDKSGLPSDRFSAERTGGSVSTLTIQRTQQEDSAVYLCASSWATATVETQYFGPGTRLLVL.

This clonotype was counted ten times or more. The gene calls are TRBV5-1 and TRBJ2-1; TRBD2 matches at 10 bases. Losses at the gene ends were 3 bases for V and 8 bases for J; bases not matched to a gene: 11. Germline V gene sequence: CDR1 SGHRS, CDR2 YFSETQ. The CDR3 spans 16 residues. The CDR3 sequence: CASSSQPSGGADEQFF. CDR3 bases: TGCGCCAGCAGCTCTCAGCCCAGCGGGGGGGCGGATGAGCAGTTCTTC. Full variable domain (outside the CDR3, taken from reference TRBV5-1 and TRBJ2-1): KAGVTQTPRYLIKTRGQQVTLSCSPISGHRSVSWYQQTPGQGLQFLFEYFSETQRNKGNFPGRFSGRQFSNSRSEMNVSTLELGDSALYLCASSSQPSGGADEQFFGPGTRLTVL.

The table lists this clonotype with a few counts. This chain connects TRBV21-1 to TRBJ2-3; the table's D call TRBD2 went unverified against the DNA. TRBV21-1 is a known pseudogene. The CDR3 is 16 residues long. Here the CDR3 DNA reads TGTGCCAGCAGCAACCCGACTAGCGGGGGCACAGATACGCAGTATTTT. Translated: CASSNPTSGGTDTQYF.

The genes are TRBV7-9 and TRBJ1-2, with D maybe TRBD1 (6 bases). CDR1 is SEHNR and CDR2 is FQNEAQ in the germline V gene (reference sequence). The ends were cut back, 5 bases at V and 8 bases at J, with 15 bases in the middle. The CDR3 consists of 13 residues. CDR3 sequence reads: CASSRGTSNGYTF. CDR3 DNA: TGTGCCAGCAGCCGCGGGACATCCAACGGCTACACCTTC.

The rearrangement uses TRBV9 and TRBJ1-4; D is undetermined. CDR1 SGDLS and CDR2 YYNGEE come from the germline V gene. The CDR3 has 14 residues. Trimming cost V 3 bases and J 8 bases, with 14 bases left between them. CDR3 loop: CASSATSVQEKLFF. The CDR3 DNA reads as TGTGCCAGCAGCGCAACCTCGGTGCAGGAAAAACTGTTTTTT. Combining the CDR3 with reference TRBV9 and TRBJ1-4 gives the whole variable domain DSGVTQTPKHLITATGQRVTLRCSPRSGDLSVYWYQQSLDQGLQFLIQYYNGEERAKGNILERFSAQQFPDLHSELNLSSLELGDSALYFCASSATSVQEKLFFGSGTQLSVL.

The gene calls are TRBV6-1 and TRBJ1-5; D may be TRBD1 (5 bases). Germline V gene lookup returns CDR1 MNHNS and CDR2 SASEGT. V was pared by 2 bases and J by 4 bases, with 9 bases between. CDR3 length: 14 residues. The chain's CDR3 is CASSEIGANQPQHF. The CDR3 DNA sequence: TGTGCCAGCAGTGAAATCGGGGCGAATCAGCCCCAGCATTTT.

J is TRBJ2-5 and V is TRBV4-2; 10 bases are a match to TRBD2. CDR3 size: 17 residues. Germline V gene data show CDR1 as LGHNA and CDR2 as YNFKEQ. The V gene end was trimmed by 1 base and the J gene end by 1 base; junction bases not matched to a gene: 6. CDR3 amino acids: CASSQVDQRGGQETQYF. CDR3 nucleotides: TGTGCCAGCAGCCAAGTGGACCAGCGGGGGGGCCAAGAGACCCAGTACTTC.

This clonotype was counted many times. This sequence joins TRBV18 and TRBJ2-5; 7 bases map to TRBD1. V shed 1 base, J shed 2 bases, and the junction held 4 bases outside the gene matches. CDR3 size: 15 residues. Looked up from germline, CDR1 is KGHSH and CDR2 is LQKENI. Here the CDR3 reads CASSPQGARQETQYF. In DNA form, the CDR3 reads TGTGCCAGCTCACCACAGGGGGCCCGACAAGAGACCCAGTACTTC.

The chain employs TRBV4-1 and TRBJ2-5; TRBD2 matches at 7 bases. Germline CDR1 reads MGHRA; CDR2 reads YSYEKL. CDR3 length: 14 residues. J was trimmed by 4 bases and V by 4 bases; bases with no gene match: 6. Here the CDR3 DNA reads TGCGCCAGCAGCCCCCAACCGGGAGGAGAGACCCAGTACTTC. It encodes CASSPQPGGETQYF.

This CDR3 reads CASSFPPTGPDTQYF. In nucleotides, the CDR3 is TGTGCCAGCAGCTTCCCCCCAACAGGGCCAGATACGCAGTATTTT. This chain joins TRBV5-5 and TRBJ2-3; D is possibly TRBD1 (6 bases). This CDR3 is built from 15 residues. The V gene's germline CDR1 is SGHKS and CDR2 YYEKEE (reference sequence). Trimming took off 2 bases at V and 4 bases at J, with 14 bases between the two ends.

Notes on this clonotype: A much bigger clone sits one base away, suggesting this may be a read error. This chain joins TRBV7-6 and TRBJ1-1, with D perhaps TRBD1 (5 bases). Per germline, CDR1 SGHVS and CDR2 FNYEAQ. The CDR3 is made up of 14 amino acids. In DNA, the CDR3 is TGTGCCAGCAGCTTCCGGGGCCTGAACACTGAAGATTTCTTT. Protein: CASSFRGLNTEDFF.

The chain recombines TRBV28 with TRBJ2-5, with D unclear. The germline V gene has CDR1 MDHEN and CDR2 SYDVKM. The V gene lost 10 bases and the J gene lost 5 bases, with 11 bases spanning the gap. The CDR3 consists of 11 residues. As DNA, the CDR3 is TGTGCCACTGCGGTGGGGGAGACCCAGTACTTC. Translation gives CATAVGETQYF.

The chain carries TRBV3-1 and TRBJ1-6; D uncertain. V lost 5 bases, J lost 6 bases, and 5 bases lay in between. This CDR3 is 12 amino acids long. Germline CDR1 LGHDT, CDR2 YNNKEL (reference sequence). CDR3 loop: CASSRSNSPLHF. Written as DNA, the CDR3 is TGTGCCAGCAGCAGGAGTAATTCACCCCTCCACTTT.

The rearrangement uses TRBV20-1 and TRBJ2-1, with D perhaps TRBD1 (6 bases). Per the germline V gene, CDR1 is DFQATT and CDR2 is SNEGSKA (reference sequence). Trimming stripped 4 bases from V and 2 bases from J, with 12 bases between. This CDR3 contains 14 residues. The CDR3 protein is CSAMAGVAYNEQFF. CDR3 coding DNA: TGCAGTGCTATGGCAGGGGTCGCCTACAATGAGCAGTTCTTC.

The rearrangement joins TRBV7-3 to TRBJ2-5; TRBD2 aligns across 11 bases. The germline V gene has CDR1 SGHTA and CDR2 FQGTGA. V gave up 5 bases and J gave up 4 bases; unmatched junction bases: 9. CDR3 length: 16 residues. The CDR3 DNA reads TGTGCCAGCAGCCAGACTAGCGGGGTAGGAGGAGAGACCCAGTACTTC. Translating it yields CASSQTSGVGGETQYF.

This clonotype was counted between two and nine times. The chain uses TRBV5-1 and TRBJ2-5; D gene uncertain. Germline CDR1 and CDR2: SGHRS and YFSETQ. The CDR3 has 15 amino acids. Trimming left V 0 bases short and J 2 bases short, with 11 bases between. This CDR3 reads CASSLASIEQETQYF. The CDR3 coding sequence is TGCGCCAGCAGCTTGGCCTCTATAGAGCAAGAGACCCAGTACTTC.

The chain employs TRBV5-1 and TRBJ1-2; a weak D match, TRBD1 (5 bases). Germline lookup yields CDR1 SGHRS and CDR2 YFSETQ. Trimming stripped 0 bases from V and 3 bases from J, with 15 bases between. This CDR3 is built from 16 residues. CDR3 sequence reads: CASSLALTGADYGYTF. For the CDR3, the DNA is TGCGCCAGCAGCTTGGCCTTGACCGGGGCTGACTATGGCTACACCTTC.

This clonotype came up a few times. This rearrangement joins TRBV4-3 to TRBJ1-2, with D possibly matching TRBD1 (5 bases). This CDR3 comprises 14 residues. Trimming took 3 bases from V and 4 from J, leaving 12 bases between them. Looked up from germline, CDR1 is LGHNA and CDR2 is YSLEER. CDR3 residues: CASSQIDGAYGYTF. In DNA form, the CDR3 reads TGCGCCAGCAGCCAGATCGACGGGGCCTATGGCTACACCTTC.

This chain joins TRBV12-3 or TRBV12-4 and TRBJ2-7, with a tentative D call TRBD2 (6 bases). V was clipped by 6 bases and J by 7 bases, with 19 bases between them. The CDR3 is 14 residues long. In DNA form, the CDR3 reads TGTGCCAGCAGCTCCTGGGAGGCTCGTCTGGAGCAGTACTTC. Amino acids: CASSSWEARLEQYF.